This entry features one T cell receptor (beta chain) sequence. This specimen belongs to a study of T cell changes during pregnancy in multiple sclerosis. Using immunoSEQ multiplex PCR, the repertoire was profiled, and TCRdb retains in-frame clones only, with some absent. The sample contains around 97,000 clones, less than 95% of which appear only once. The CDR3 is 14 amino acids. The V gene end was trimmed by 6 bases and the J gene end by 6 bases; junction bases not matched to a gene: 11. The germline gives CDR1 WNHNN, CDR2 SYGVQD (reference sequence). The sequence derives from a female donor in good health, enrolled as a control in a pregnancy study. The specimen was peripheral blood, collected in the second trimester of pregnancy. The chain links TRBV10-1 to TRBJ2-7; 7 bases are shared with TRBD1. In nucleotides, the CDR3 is TGCGCCAGCAGCATATCGACAGGGAATAGCGAGCAGTACTTC. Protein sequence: CASSISTGNSEQYF.